The 32 T cell receptor beta chains in this list originate from one sample, sequenced in a study of T cells in Graves' hyperthyroidism and ophthalmopathy. Amplified regions were TCR beta CDR3 sequences from RNA transcripts. TCR CDR3 regions were first amplified by RT-PCR with HTBI primers. TCRdb re-analysed the multiplex PCR reads in MiXCR, keeping a single row per CDR3 protein. The sample records a few hundred thousand distinct CDR3 sequences, around 15% being singletons. The sequencing input was blood. The receptors here all came from a young woman with Graves' ophthalmopathy.

In its sample, this clonotype was seen a few times. V is TRBV3-1 and J is TRBJ2-5; D remains ambiguous. V was cut by 4 bases and J by 2 bases, with 11 bases left in between. The CDR3 runs 14 residues. The germline V gene has CDR1 LGHDT and CDR2 YNNKEL (reference sequence). The CDR3 bases are TGTGCCAGCAGCCGGCAGGACGGTCAAGAGACCCAGTACTTC. Translated, it gives CASSRQDGQETQYF.

This clonotype was detected a few times. The chain joins TRBV6-2 or TRBV6-3 to TRBJ2-1, with 7 bases lining up with TRBD1. The V gene's germline CDR1 is MNHEY and CDR2 SVGEGT. This CDR3 has 13 residues. Trimming at V came to 7 bases and at J to 3 bases, leaving 3 bases not matched to a gene. CDR3 DNA: TGTGCCAGCACGGGACAGCACTACAATGAGCAGTTCTTC. Translating gives CASTGQHYNEQFF.

This chain uses TRBV30 with TRBJ1-5; the D gene is possibly TRBD1 (5 bases). The CDR3 totals 17 residues. CDR1 GTSNPN and CDR2 SVGIG come from the germline V gene (reference sequence). The V end was cut by 4 bases, the J end by 1 base, with 20 bases between. CDR3 coding DNA: TGTGCCTGGACCCCCTCAGGCCCGGGGGTAAGCAATCAGCCCCAGCATTTT. It translates to CAWTPSGPGVSNQPQHF.

The chain has TRBV30 and TRBJ2-1; 9 nucleotides line up with TRBD2. The CDR3 is made up of 15 amino acids. Unmatched junction bases numbered 8, after V lost 3 bases and J lost 5 bases. Germline values: CDR1 GTSNPN, CDR2 SVGIG (reference sequence). The CDR3 protein is CAWRSRGGRDNEQFF. In DNA form, the CDR3 reads TGTGCCTGGAGGTCCCGGGGCGGGAGGGACAATGAGCAGTTCTTC.

This clonotype showed up many times. The chain has TRBV20-1 and TRBJ2-5, with 7 bases lining up with TRBD1. This CDR3 has 15 amino acids. J lost 1 base, V lost 2 bases, and 7 bases had no gene match. In germline, CDR1 is DFQATT, CDR2 SNEGSKA (reference sequence). CDR3 sequence reads: CSARSLNRGQETQYF. CDR3 DNA: TGCAGTGCTAGATCCCTCAACAGGGGCCAAGAGACCCAGTACTTC.

The CDR3 sequence: CASRGTIYNEQFF. In nucleotides, the CDR3 is TGTGCCAGCAGGGGGACTATTTACAATGAGCAGTTCTTC. The V and J genes are TRBV6-4 and TRBJ2-1; 7 nucleotides match TRBD2. CDR1 is MRHNA and CDR2 is SNTAGT in the germline V gene. V shed 6 bases, J shed 4 bases, and the junction held 3 bases outside the gene matches. CDR3 length: 13 residues.

This clonotype was seen only a few times. The chain has TRBV6-2 or TRBV6-3 and TRBJ2-2, with 9 nucleotides matching TRBD2. CDR3 size: 18 residues. Germline CDR1 MNHEY, CDR2 SVGEGT. J gave up 0 bases and V 2 bases, and 7 bases lay outside the gene matches. CDR3 sequence: CASSYGSSGSTNTGELFF. CDR3 sequence (DNA): TGTGCCAGCAGTTACGGTAGTAGCGGGAGTACGAACACCGGGGAGCTGTTTTTT.

Many counts were recorded for this clonotype. This sequence joins TRBV5-1 and TRBJ1-1; D gene ambiguous. The CDR3 spans 13 residues. The germline gives CDR1 SGHRS, CDR2 YFSETQ. V lost 3 bases and J lost 1, with 7 bases in between. CDR3: CASSSRENTEAFF. The CDR3 DNA sequence: TGCGCCAGCAGCTCTAGGGAGAACACTGAAGCTTTCTTT.

This clonotype was observed a handful of times. This sequence joins TRBV7-2 and TRBJ2-1, with 11 bases matching TRBD2. Per germline, CDR1 SGHTA and CDR2 FQGNSA. Trimming removed 2 bases from V and 0 bases from J; junction bases left unmatched: 3. CDR3 length: 17 residues. The CDR3 reads CASSLPTSGGSYNEQFF. The CDR3 DNA reads as TGTGCCAGCAGCTTACCAACTAGCGGGGGCTCCTACAATGAGCAGTTCTTC.

The gene calls are TRBV27 and TRBJ2-3, with 10 bases aligning to TRBD2. The CDR3 totals 15 residues. Per the germline V gene, CDR1 is MNHEY and CDR2 is SMNVEV (reference sequence). Losses at the gene ends were 10 bases for V and 3 bases for J; bases not matched to a gene: 10. CDR3 nucleotides: TGTGCCACCCAACCCGGACTAGCGGATACAGATACGCAGTATTTT. Protein product: CATQPGLADTDTQYF.

The table lists this clonotype with a few counts. The chain uses TRBV4-1 and TRBJ1-4, with D hard to call. Trimming took off 1 base at V and 3 bases at J, with 12 bases between the two ends. Germline assignment: CDR1 MGHRA and CDR2 YSYEKL. The CDR3 sequence is 16 residues long. The CDR3 DNA reads TGCGCCAGCAGCCAAGTTGCTGGCACTGCTAATGAAAAACTGTTTTTT. Translated, it gives CASSQVAGTANEKLFF.

This clonotype was recorded at least ten times. The rearrangement links TRBV7-9 to TRBJ2-7, with D possibly matching TRBD2 (5 bases). There are 12 residues in the CDR3. Looked up from germline, CDR1 is SEHNR and CDR2 is FQNEAQ (reference sequence). Trimming removed 6 bases from V and 3 bases from J, with 9 bases in between. In nucleotides, the CDR3 is TGTGCCAGCAGTCACGGGGACTACGAGCAGTACTTC. Translation gives CASSHGDYEQYF. Combining the CDR3 with reference TRBV7-9 and TRBJ2-7 gives the whole variable domain DTGVSQNPRHKITKRGQNVTFRCDPISEHNRLYWYRQTLGQGPEFLTYFQNEAQLEKSRLLSDRFSAERPKGSFSTLEIQRTEQGDSAMYLCASSHGDYEQYFGPGTRLTVT.

The genes are TRBV10-3 and TRBJ2-1; 9 bases match TRBD2. V lost 8 bases, J lost 2 bases, and 7 bases stayed unmatched. CDR3 size: 15 residues. CDR1 ENHRY and CDR2 SYGVKD come from the germline V gene. CDR3 bases: TGTGCCATCTGTCGCGGGGGGGTTCCCTACAATGAGCAGTTCTTC. Protein sequence: CAICRGGVPYNEQFF.

This clonotype was counted many times. This sequence joins TRBV7-9 and TRBJ2-7; D call uncertain. Germline V gene data show CDR1 as SEHNR and CDR2 as FQNEAQ (reference sequence). This CDR3 has 9 residues. The ends were cut back, 8 bases at V and 3 bases at J, with 2 bases in the middle. Written as DNA, the CDR3 is TGTGCCAGCGGCTACGAGCAGTACTTC. It is translated as CASGYEQYF.

V usage is TRBV20-1 and J usage is TRBJ2-3; D remains ambiguous. CDR3 length: 14 residues. In germline, CDR1 is DFQATT, CDR2 SNEGSKA (reference sequence). Trimming shortened V by 2 bases and J by 0 bases, and 9 bases separated the two germline ends. The CDR3 DNA sequence: TGCAGTGCTAGATTCGGTCTGAGCACAGATACGCAGTATTTT. The encoded protein is CSARFGLSTDTQYF.

Concerning this clonotype: A junction boundary mismatches the germline segment, possibly from a read error. The V call is TRBV29-1, the J call TRBJ2-1, with D tentatively TRBD1 or TRBD2 (5 bases each). CDR1 SQVTM and CDR2 ANQGSEA come from the germline V gene. The CDR3 is 16 amino acids. The CDR3 loop reads CSVDRHPGSPYSEQFF. The CDR3 DNA reads TGCAGCGTTGATCGCCATCCAGGGAGCCCCTACAGTGAGCAGTTCTTC.

This clonotype was recorded many times. This chain connects TRBV28 to TRBJ2-7, with D perhaps matching TRBD1 or TRBD2 (5 bases each). The CDR3 is made up of 16 amino acids. The germline V gene has CDR1 MDHEN and CDR2 SYDVKM. Trimming pared 5 bases from V and 1 base from J, leaving 18 bases between. The CDR3: CASSPPGSSLSYEQYF. The DNA for the CDR3 is TGTGCCAGCAGTCCCCCAGGGAGTTCCCTTTCCTACGAGCAGTACTTC.

This clonotype was seen many times. The V and J genes are TRBV12-5 and TRBJ2-7; D might be TRBD1 (6 bases). CDR3 length: 13 amino acids. V was trimmed by 3 bases and J by 4 bases, leaving 10 bases between them. Germline CDR1 reads LGHNT; CDR2 reads FRNRAP. CDR3 sequence reads: CASGLNRVYEQYF. Written as DNA, the CDR3 is TGTGCTAGTGGTTTAAACAGGGTTTACGAGCAGTACTTC.

There are many counts of this clonotype. Its ends do not fully match the called genes, so a read error is possible. The chain carries TRBV5-8 and TRBJ1-5, with unresolved D. This CDR3 is built from 13 residues. Germline lookup yields CDR1 SGHTS and CDR2 YDEGEE. CDR3 region: CASSLRFRQPQHF. CDR3 nucleotide sequence: TGTGCCAGCAGCTTGAGGTTCCGGCAGCCCCAACATTTT.

This clonotype has more than one count but fewer than ten. CDR3 coding DNA: TGTGCCAGCAGCTTCTCCTCGAGCTCCTACAATGAGCAGTTCTTC. Translation: CASSFSSSSYNEQFF. The J gene is TRBJ2-1, the V gene TRBV5-6; no clear D. The V and J ends lost 2 bases and 0 bases respectively, with 9 bases between them. There are 15 residues in the CDR3. The V gene's germline CDR1 is SGHDT and CDR2 YYEEEE.

This clonotype occurred many times. This rearrangement joins TRBV29-1 to TRBJ2-1, with TRBD1 as a possible D gene (6 bases). The CDR3 runs to 17 residues. CDR1 and CDR2 from the germline V gene are SQVTM and ANQGSEA. Trimming took off 0 bases at V and 2 bases at J, with 17 bases between the two ends. CDR3 nucleotide sequence: TGCAGCGTTGAAGATCCGCGAGACAGGAGCACCTACAATGAGCAGTTCTTC. This translates into CSVEDPRDRSTYNEQFF.

Ten or more counts support this clonotype. V and J are TRBV28 and TRBJ2-6; D ambiguous. Per the germline V gene, CDR1 is MDHEN and CDR2 is SYDVKM. The ends were cut back, 3 bases at V and 1 base at J, with 4 bases in the middle. The CDR3 sequence is 14 residues long. The CDR3, as DNA: TGTGCCAGCAGTTTTGGATCTGGGGCCAACGTCCTGACTTTC. It translates to CASSFGSGANVLTF.

This clonotype was picked up many times. CDR3 in amino acids: CASSSSHRAANEKLFF. The CDR3 nucleotides read TGTGCCAGCAGTTCAAGCCACCGGGCGGCTAATGAAAAACTGTTTTTT. V is TRBV27 and J is TRBJ1-4, with D unresolved. V shed 4 bases and J shed 3 bases, with 15 bases lying between them. Germline V lookup: CDR1 MNHEY, CDR2 SMNVEV (reference sequence). The CDR3 is made up of 16 amino acids. The whole variable domain, filled in from reference TRBV27 and TRBJ1-4, reads EAQVTQNPRYLITVTGKKLTVTCSQNMNHEYMSWYRQDPGLGLRQIYYSMNVEVTDKGDVPEGYKVSRKEKRNFPLILESPSPNQTSLYFCASSSSHRAANEKLFFGSGTQLSVL.

This clonotype was counted many times. The V gene is TRBV11-2, the J gene TRBJ2-3; D not certain. V gave up 6 bases and J gave up 4 bases, with 8 bases separating them. The CDR3 is 12 residues long. The germline CDR1 and CDR2 sequences are SGHAT and FQNNGV. The DNA of the CDR3 is TGTGCCAGCAGTCCGATCCCAGATACGCAGTATTTT. It encodes CASSPIPDTQYF.

Concerning this clonotype itself: It may be a read error: a sequence one base away is much more abundant. DNA of the CDR3: TGTGTCAGCAGCTCTAGCGGGAGTCACTCCTACGAGCAGTACTTC. Its translation: CVSSSSGSHSYEQYF. The rearrangement links TRBV7-2 to TRBJ2-7; 10 bases fit TRBD2. This CDR3 has 15 residues. CDR1 SGHTA and CDR2 FQGNSA come from the germline V gene.

Many counts were recorded for this clonotype. The rearrangement links TRBV20-1 to TRBJ1-2; D call uncertain. The V gene's germline CDR1 is DFQATT and CDR2 SNEGSKA (reference sequence). V lost 5 bases and J 2 bases, leaving 12 bases between the germline ends. The CDR3 extends over 13 amino acids. For the CDR3, the DNA is TGCAGTGCTGCGGACGGACGAAACTATGGCTACACCTTC. This encodes CSAADGRNYGYTF.

This clonotype showed up many times. The chain combines TRBV12-3 or TRBV12-4 with TRBJ1-2; 9 bases are shared with TRBD1. This CDR3 comprises 15 residues. The V segment lost 2 bases and the J segment 7 bases; nucleotides outside the gene matches: 8. For the CDR3, the DNA is TGTGCCAGCAGTTTAAGACAGGGGGAAGGGTTTGGCTACACCTTC. It yields the protein CASSLRQGEGFGYTF.

This clonotype was seen ten or more times. This sequence joins TRBV20-1 and TRBJ2-3, with 11 positions matching TRBD2. Germline CDR1 reads DFQATT; CDR2 reads SNEGSKA (reference sequence). The CDR3 contains 16 residues. V shed 1 base and J 0 bases; nucleotides not matched to a gene: 3. The DNA for the CDR3 is TGCAGTGCTAGAGTAGGGACTAGCGGTAGCACAGATACGCAGTATTTT. Amino acids: CSARVGTSGSTDTQYF.

The gene calls are TRBV7-6 and TRBJ1-6, with 7 nucleotides matching TRBD1. The CDR3 sequence is 15 residues long. V gave up 5 bases and J gave up 6 bases; unmatched junction bases: 7. In germline, CDR1 is SGHVS, CDR2 FNYEAQ. CDR3 in amino acids: CASSQTGDVNSPLHF. The CDR3 coding sequence is TGTGCCAGCAGCCAAACAGGGGATGTTAATTCACCCCTCCACTTT.

This chain uses TRBV19 with TRBJ2-3; 8 bases agree with TRBD1. In germline, CDR1 is LNHDA, CDR2 SQIVND (reference sequence). This CDR3 spans 14 amino acids. V lost 2 bases to trimming and J lost 7 bases; unmatched junction nucleotides: 5. CDR3 protein: CASSIRQGANTQYF. In DNA form, the CDR3 reads TGTGCCAGTAGTATACGGCAGGGGGCGAATACGCAGTATTTT. Based on the CDR3 plus reference TRBV19 and TRBJ2-3, the full variable domain is DGGITQSPKYLFRKEGQNVTLSCEQNLNHDAMYWYRQDPGQGLRLIYYSQIVNDFQKGDIAEGYSVSREKKESFPLTVTSAQKNPTAFYLCASSIRQGANTQYFGPGTRLTVL.

This clonotype was observed a few times. Since a much larger clone is just one base distant, this may be a read error. The J gene is TRBJ2-5, the V gene TRBV7-2; TRBD1 or TRBD2 may be the D gene (6 bases each). Germline lookup yields CDR1 SGHTA and CDR2 FQGNSA. The CDR3 covers 17 residues. V lost 0 bases and J lost 5, with 19 bases in between. CDR3 DNA sequence: TGTGCCAGCAGCTTAGCGGTGAGGGGGGCCCTCCGGGAGACCCAGTACTTC. Protein product: CASSLAVRGALRETQYF.

This clonotype has only a few counts. The genes are TRBV6-2 or TRBV6-3 and TRBJ2-1; 9 bases are shared with TRBD2. Per germline, CDR1 MNHEY and CDR2 SVGEGT. This CDR3 has 14 amino acids. V lost 0 bases to trimming and J lost 8 bases; unmatched junction nucleotides: 2. This CDR3 is CASSYSSGRHEQFF. The CDR3 coding sequence is TGTGCCAGCAGTTACTCTAGCGGGAGACATGAGCAGTTCTTC.